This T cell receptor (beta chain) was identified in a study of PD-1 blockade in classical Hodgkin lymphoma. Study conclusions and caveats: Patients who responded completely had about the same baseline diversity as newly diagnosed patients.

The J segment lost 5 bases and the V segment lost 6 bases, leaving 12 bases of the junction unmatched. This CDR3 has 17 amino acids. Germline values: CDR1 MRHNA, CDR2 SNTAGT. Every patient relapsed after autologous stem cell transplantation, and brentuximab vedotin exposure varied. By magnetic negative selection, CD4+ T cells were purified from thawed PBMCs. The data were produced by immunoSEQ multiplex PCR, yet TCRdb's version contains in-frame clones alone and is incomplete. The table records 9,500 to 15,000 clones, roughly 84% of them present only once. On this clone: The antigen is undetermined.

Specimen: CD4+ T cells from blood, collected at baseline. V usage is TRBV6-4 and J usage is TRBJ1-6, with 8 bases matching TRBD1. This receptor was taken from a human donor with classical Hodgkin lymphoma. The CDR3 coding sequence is TGTGCCAGCAGATCGTCCGGGACAGGAGGCGATAATTCACCCCTCCACTTT. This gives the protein CASRSSGTGGDNSPLHF.